Sequencing of this T cell receptor (beta chain) was carried out in a study of blood T cell repertoires in COVID-19. Across the whole study: Material from acute and convalescent COVID-19 was sourced from the United States, Italy and Spain.

Under the authors' procedure: Amplified reference gene primers provided the basis for estimating nucleated cell counts. TCRdb keeps only in-frame clones here, not all; method: immunoSEQ multiplex PCR. The V and J calls and clone size come from that table; D and trimming were worked out from the DNA. The profile shows 240,000 or so clones, 88% of them singletons. Sequencing was carried out using peripheral blood. This receptor was obtained from a woman aged 35 to 49 who had recovered from COVID-19.

CDR3 in amino acids: CASSIGGGGIGYTF. CDR3 in DNA: TGTGCCAGTAGTATAGGCGGAGGGGGCATTGGCTACACCTTC. The chain links TRBV19 to TRBJ1-2; 7 nucleotides align to TRBD1. With V trimmed by 1 base and J by 7 bases, 6 bases remained unmatched. Germline V lookup: CDR1 LNHDA, CDR2 SQIVND (reference sequence). The CDR3 consists of 14 residues.